One and the same sample provided the 10 T cell receptor beta chains below, sequenced in a study of blood T cell repertoires in COVID-19. Clones were read by immunoSEQ multiplex PCR, and TCRdb kept only the in-frame ones, dropping some. Seen here are some 160,000 clones, roughly 80% observed once, and the top ten hold approximately 13%. The sample comprised peripheral blood. These receptors were collected from a woman over 75 with acute or convalescent COVID-19.

J is TRBJ2-7 and V is TRBV2; D perhaps matches TRBD1 (5 bases). The V end lost 4 bases, the J end lost 7 bases, and 14 bases lay between the germline ends. The length of the CDR3 is 13 residues. Germline CDR1 and CDR2: SNHLY and FYNNEI. The CDR3 nucleotides are TGTGCCAGCAGTGTAGTCAGGGTGGGGGAGCAGTACTTC. Translated: CASSVVRVGEQYF.

This clone came up once. V is TRBV7-2 and J is TRBJ1-5; D unclear. V was cut by 2 bases and J by 3 bases, with 8 bases left in between. The CDR3 extends over 14 amino acids. Per the germline V gene, CDR1 is SGHTA and CDR2 is FQGNSA. This chain's CDR3 is CASSLIAHNQPQHF. CDR3 DNA sequence: TGTGCCAGCAGCTTAATAGCCCACAATCAGCCCCAGCATTTT. The full variable domain, its missing parts supplied by reference TRBV7-2 and TRBJ1-5, is GAGVSQSPSNKVTEKGKDVELRCDPISGHTALYWYRQSLGQGLEFLIYFQGNSAPDKSGLPSDRFSAERTGGSVSTLTIQRTQQEDSAVYLCASSLIAHNQPQHFGDGTRLSIL.

The chain joins TRBV5-8 to TRBJ1-1; D remains unclear. The CDR3 covers 14 residues. V lost 10 bases, J lost 2 bases, and 18 bases lay in between. Germline CDR1 is SGHTS and CDR2 is YDEGEE. The CDR3 DNA is TGTGCCGCCACGGTGATGCTCCGCAACACTGAAGCTTTCTTT. Translation: CAATVMLRNTEAFF. Complete variable domain (other parts from reference TRBV5-8 and TRBJ1-1): EAGVTQSPTHLIKTRGQQATLRCSPISGHTSVYWYQQALGLGLQFLLWYDEGEERNRGNFPPRFSGRQFPNYSSELNVNALELEDSALYLCAATVMLRNTEAFFGQGTRLTVV.

The V call is TRBV2, the J call TRBJ1-2, with D hard to call. CDR1 SNHLY and CDR2 FYNNEI come from the germline V gene. The CDR3 totals 14 residues. Trimming cost V 3 bases and J 5 bases, with 13 bases left between them. This CDR3 reads CASSDNSGFYGYTF. The DNA of the CDR3 is TGTGCCAGCAGTGATAATTCGGGTTTTTATGGCTACACCTTC.

The chain employs TRBV2 and TRBJ2-7; D not certain. V lost 2 bases to trimming and J lost 1 base, with 9 bases between them. The CDR3 length is 14 residues. Germline V lookup: CDR1 SNHLY, CDR2 FYNNEI. CDR3 protein: CASSELQDSYEQYF. CDR3 DNA: TGTGCCAGCAGTGAACTGCAGGATTCCTACGAGCAGTACTTC.

The chain employs TRBV5-1 and TRBJ1-5; no definite D call. V was pared by 0 bases and J by 5 bases, with 12 bases between. From germline, CDR1 is SGHRS and CDR2 YFSETQ. The CDR3 spans 15 residues. In DNA, the CDR3 is TGCGCCAGCAGCTTGGCCGGCAGGTTGGATCAGCCCCAGCATTTT. It yields the protein CASSLAGRLDQPQHF.

The J gene is TRBJ1-5, the V gene TRBV18, with D perhaps TRBD1 (5 bases). Deletions cut 6 bases from V and 3 bases from J, with 9 bases between. Germline V gives CDR1 KGHSH, CDR2 LQKENI. The length of the CDR3 is 13 residues. The CDR3 nucleotides read TGTGCCAGCTCGGGGGGTCCCAATCAGCCCCAGCATTTT. Encoded protein: CASSGGPNQPQHF. The whole variable domain, filled in from reference TRBV18 and TRBJ1-5, reads NAGVMQNPRHLVRRRGQEARLRCSPMKGHSHVYWYRQLPEEGLKFMVYLQKENIIDESGMPKERFSAEFPKEGPSILRIQQVVRGDSAAYFCASSGGPNQPQHFGDGTRLSIL.

The rearrangement uses TRBV13 and TRBJ1-6, with a tentative D call TRBD1 (5 bases). CDR3 size: 16 residues. With 3 bases removed from V and 0 bases from J, the gap between germline ends came to 9 bases. Germline V CDR1 and CDR2: PRHDT, FYEKMQ (reference sequence). The CDR3 reads CASSFQGSSYNSPLHF. Written as DNA, the CDR3 is TGTGCCAGCAGCTTCCAGGGAAGCTCCTATAATTCACCCCTCCACTTT.

The rearrangement uses TRBV7-8 and TRBJ2-6; D uncertain. V was clipped by 8 bases and J by 1 base, with 9 bases between them. The V gene's germline CDR1 is SGHVS and CDR2 FQNEAQ. The CDR3 is 14 amino acids. The CDR3 DNA reads as TGTGCCAGCCTGGCCCTTTCTGGGGCCAACGTCCTGACTTTC. Protein product: CASLALSGANVLTF.

This sequence joins TRBV2 and TRBJ2-5, with 13 bases lining up with TRBD2. The V gene's germline CDR1 is SNHLY and CDR2 FYNNEI. The CDR3 is made up of 16 amino acids. V was clipped by 6 bases and J by 1 base; unmatched bases: 5. In nucleotides, the CDR3 is TGTGCCAGCAGGGACTGGACTAGCGGGGGCCAAGAGACCCAGTACTTC. Translated, it gives CASRDWTSGGQETQYF.